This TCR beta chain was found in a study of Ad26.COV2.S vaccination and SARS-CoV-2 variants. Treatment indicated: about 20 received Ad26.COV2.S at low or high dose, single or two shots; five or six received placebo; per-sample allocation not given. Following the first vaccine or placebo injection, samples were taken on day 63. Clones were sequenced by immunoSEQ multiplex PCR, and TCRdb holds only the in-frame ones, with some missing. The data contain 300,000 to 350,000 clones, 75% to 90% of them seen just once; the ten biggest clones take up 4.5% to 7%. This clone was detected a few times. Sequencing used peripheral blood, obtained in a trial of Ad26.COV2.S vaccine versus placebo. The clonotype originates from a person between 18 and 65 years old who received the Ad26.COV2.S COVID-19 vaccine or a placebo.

The CDR3, as DNA: TGTGCCAGCAGTTACCTTAAACCGGACCTGAATTCACCCCTCCACTTT. Translation gives CASSYLKPDLNSPLHF. The genes are TRBV6-2 or TRBV6-3 and TRBJ1-6; D not resolved. V dropped 2 bases and J dropped 7 bases, with 15 bases sitting between them. Germline V gene sequence: CDR1 MNHEY, CDR2 SVGEGT. This CDR3 contains 16 residues.